The 30 T cell receptor beta chains below all came from one sample that was sequenced in a study of T cell repertoires in cytomegalovirus infection. TCRdb processed the reads anew with MiXCR; each CDR3 protein has one entry. Counted here are 300,000 to 400,000 distinct CDR3 sequences, 15% to 20% occurring once; the ten biggest clones make up about 10%. The sequenced material came from PBMCs. The receptors were gathered from a human donor in good health (CMV status not recorded). Some clones in this sample may be carry-over from other donors' samples.

This clonotype appeared a few times. Relative to the germline gene, one junction end is altered; a read error may explain this. V usage is TRBV4-1 and J usage is TRBJ1-1; tentatively, D is TRBD1 (6 bases). Germline-derived CDR1 and CDR2 are MGHRA and YSYEKL. This CDR3 comprises 16 residues. The CDR3 bases are TGCGCCAGCAGTCAAGGCCCAGGGGAGATTGGCACTGAAGCTTTCTTT. Translating gives CASSQGPGEIGTEAFF.

This clonotype appeared many times. This chain uses TRBV7-6 with TRBJ2-2; the match to TRBD2 covers 10 bases. V lost 4 bases to trimming and J lost 3 bases; unmatched junction nucleotides: 5. The V gene's germline CDR1 is SGHVS and CDR2 FNYEAQ. This CDR3 is 16 amino acids long. The CDR3 bases are TGTGCCAGCAGCTCCCGGCTAGCGGGAGACACCGGGGAGCTGTTTTTT. Translation: CASSSRLAGDTGELFF.

A few counts support this clonotype. The gene calls are TRBV4-3 and TRBJ2-1, with TRBD1 identical over 8 bases. Per germline, CDR1 LGHNA and CDR2 YSLEER. V lost 4 bases and J lost 4; bases outside the gene matches: 3. The CDR3 has 14 residues. The CDR3 sequence is CASSRQGKYNEQFF. The CDR3 coding sequence is TGCGCCAGCAGCCGACAGGGGAAATACAATGAGCAGTTCTTC.

This sequence joins TRBV7-9 and TRBJ2-3, with TRBD2 as a possible D gene (5 bases). This CDR3 is 14 amino acids long. Germline V gives CDR1 SEHNR, CDR2 FQNEAQ (reference sequence). V dropped 8 bases and J dropped 6 bases, with 18 bases sitting between them. Here the CDR3 DNA reads TGTGCCAGCGCCCGGGAAACCAGCCGGGATACGCAGTATTTT. Translated: CASARETSRDTQYF.

This sequence joins TRBV20-1 and TRBJ1-1; D unresolved. This CDR3 is built from 13 residues. With 2 bases removed from V and 1 base from J, the gap between germline ends came to 8 bases. Germline assignment: CDR1 DFQATT and CDR2 SNEGSKA (reference sequence). CDR3 residues: CSARPAKNTEAFF. The CDR3 coding sequence is TGCAGTGCTAGACCGGCGAAGAACACTGAAGCTTTCTTT.

This chain connects TRBV2 to TRBJ1-5; 7 bases line up with TRBD1. The CDR3 is made up of 16 amino acids. The V and J ends lost 6 bases and 0 bases, in that order; junction bases with no gene match: 8. CDR1 and CDR2 (germline): SNHLY, FYNNEI. The CDR3 reads CASSNNDRASNQPQHF. The CDR3 DNA reads as TGTGCCAGCAGCAACAACGACAGGGCTAGCAATCAGCCCCAGCATTTT.

CDR3 sequence reads: CASSQEEERGYEQYF. Written as DNA, the CDR3 is TGTGCCAGCAGCCAAGAAGAGGAGCGGGGTTACGAGCAGTACTTC. The rearrangement joins TRBV3-1 to TRBJ2-7; 7 bases match TRBD2. Germline loops: CDR1 LGHDT, CDR2 YNNKEL (reference sequence). CDR3 size: 15 residues. V dropped 0 bases and J dropped 4; count of bases not matched to a gene: 6.

This clonotype was counted many times. The genes are TRBV7-2 and TRBJ2-5; possibly TRBD1 or TRBD2 for D (5 bases each). CDR1 SGHTA and CDR2 FQGNSA come from the germline V gene. This CDR3 contains 14 residues. V gave up 3 bases and J gave up 3 bases, with 11 bases separating them. The CDR3 reads CASSLGPGEETQYF. In DNA, the CDR3 is TGTGCCAGCAGCTTGGGACCCGGCGAAGAGACCCAGTACTTC.

This clonotype was counted many times. The gene calls are TRBV7-6 and TRBJ2-1; no reliable D call. CDR1 is SGHVS and CDR2 is FNYEAQ in the germline V gene. This CDR3 spans 22 amino acids. The V end lost 2 bases, the J end lost 7 bases, and 36 bases lay between the germline ends. The CDR3: CASSLSISRTKQARPILNEQFF. CDR3 nucleotides: TGTGCCAGCAGCTTAAGTATCAGTCGAACGAAACAAGCGCGGCCAATTTTAAATGAGCAGTTCTTC. The entire variable domain, with the rest obtained from reference TRBV7-6 and TRBJ2-1, is as follows: GAGVSQSPRYKVTKRGQDVALRCDPISGHVSLYWYRQALGQGPEFLTYFNYEAQQDKSGLPNDRFSAERPEGSISTLTIQRTEQRDSAMYRCASSLSISRTKQARPILNEQFFGPGTRLTVL.

This clonotype was observed a few times. This CDR3 reads CASSEGTADSGNTIYF. The CDR3 bases are TGTGCCAGCAGTGAAGGGACAGCCGACTCTGGAAACACCATATATTTT. The chain carries TRBV2 and TRBJ1-3; D is perhaps TRBD1 (6 bases). CDR3 length: 16 residues. The ends were cut back, 1 base at V and 0 bases at J, with 10 bases in the middle. Germline V gene lookup returns CDR1 SNHLY and CDR2 FYNNEI.

The chain links TRBV4-1 to TRBJ2-1, with TRBD2 matching 8 bases. Germline CDR1 is MGHRA and CDR2 is YSYEKL. The CDR3 is made up of 16 amino acids. Germline trimming cut 1 base from V and 4 bases from J; bases unmatched to any gene: 6. CDR3 sequence reads: CASSQVGGRRYNEQFF. The CDR3 DNA reads as TGCGCCAGCAGCCAAGTGGGCGGGAGGCGGTACAATGAGCAGTTCTTC.

The chain recombines TRBV6-4 with TRBJ1-1; maybe TRBD1 (5 bases). Between the trimmed V and J ends, which lost 3 bases and 6 bases, there was a span of 11 bases. CDR3 length: 13 residues. Germline lookup yields CDR1 MRHNA and CDR2 SNTAGT. CDR3 coding DNA: TGTGCCAGCAGTGATGTGGGGGAGCCTGAAGCTTTCTTT. Encoded protein: CASSDVGEPEAFF.

In the case of this clonotype: Since a much larger clone is just one base distant, this may be a read error. J is TRBJ1-2 and V is TRBV7-2; tentative D call: TRBD1 (5 bases). The V gene's germline CDR1 is SGHTA and CDR2 FQGNSA. CDR3 length equals 14 residues. In DNA form, the CDR3 reads TGTGCCAGCAGCCCCCGGAAGGGGATCTATGGCTACGCCTTC. This encodes CASSPRKGIYGYAF. Complete variable domain (other parts from reference TRBV7-2 and TRBJ1-2): GAGVSQSPSNKVTEKGKDVELRCDPISGHTALYWYRQSLGQGLEFLIYFQGNSAPDKSGLPSDRFSAERTGGSVSTLTIQRTQQEDSAVYLCASSPRKGIYGYAFGSGTRLTVV.

This clonotype occurred a few times. This sequence joins TRBV7-2 and TRBJ2-2; 7 bases agree with TRBD1. CDR3 length: 15 amino acids. Germline V gene sequence: CDR1 SGHTA, CDR2 FQGNSA. V lost 5 bases, J lost 4 bases, and 7 bases stayed unmatched. The CDR3 loop reads CASSMTGSATGELFF. The CDR3 nucleotides are TGTGCCAGCAGCATGACAGGGTCTGCCACCGGGGAGCTGTTTTTT.

This clonotype appeared a few times. The CDR3 loop is CASAIFSGLANEQFF. The CDR3 DNA reads as TGTGCCAGCGCTATATTTTCAGGTCTGGCTAATGAGCAGTTCTTC. This rearrangement joins TRBV7-8 to TRBJ2-1; D not resolved. CDR3 length: 15 residues. Per the germline V gene, CDR1 is SGHVS and CDR2 is FQNEAQ. Trimming pared 8 bases from V and 7 bases from J, leaving 21 bases between.

This clonotype was picked up many times. The chain has TRBV7-8 and TRBJ1-2; 8 nucleotides line up with TRBD1. Per germline, CDR1 SGHVS and CDR2 FQNEAQ. The CDR3 consists of 14 residues. Unmatched junction bases numbered 7, after V lost 5 bases and J lost 5 bases. The CDR3 loop reads CASSPAGTGYGYTF. The CDR3 nucleotides read TGTGCCAGCAGCCCTGCCGGGACAGGATATGGCTACACCTTC.

This clonotype was recorded a few times. The rearrangement links TRBV5-4 to TRBJ2-3; TRBD2 aligns across 8 bases. V lost 4 bases and J lost 0; bases outside the gene matches: 7. CDR1 is SGHNT, CDR2 YYREEE, per germline (reference sequence). This CDR3 has 16 residues. The chain's CDR3 is CASSPGGASSTDTQYF. The CDR3 DNA reads TGTGCCAGCAGCCCGGGGGGGGCCTCTAGCACAGATACGCAGTATTTT.

The V and J genes are TRBV20-1 and TRBJ2-1; D assignment may be TRBD1 or TRBD2 (5 bases each). The CDR3 has 12 residues. The V gene's germline CDR1 is DFQATT and CDR2 SNEGSKA (reference sequence). V was cut by 6 bases and J by 9 bases, with 15 bases left in between. CDR3 residues: CSAKLGTAEQFF. The DNA of the CDR3 is TGCAGTGCAAAACTCGGGACGGCTGAGCAGTTCTTC.

The rearrangement links TRBV10-3 to TRBJ1-1; 7 bases agree with TRBD1. V gave up 0 bases and J gave up 8 bases; unmatched junction bases: 6. Germline V gives CDR1 ENHRY, CDR2 SYGVKD. The CDR3 runs 14 residues. The CDR3 DNA sequence: TGTGCCATCAGTGAGTCGGCAGGGGGAGGAGAAGCTTTCTTT. It translates to CAISESAGGGEAFF.

This clonotype turned up a few times. The chain combines TRBV6-1 with TRBJ2-3; D might be TRBD1 (5 bases). V was pared by 0 bases and J by 10 bases, with 14 bases between. The germline CDR1 and CDR2 sequences are MNHNS and SASEGT. This CDR3 region has 14 residues. The CDR3 here is CASSEAQVTRAQYF. In DNA form, the CDR3 reads TGTGCCAGCAGTGAAGCGCAGGTAACCAGGGCGCAGTATTTT.

The CDR3 coding sequence is TGTGCCAGCAGTGCGAGGGTAAGGATCTCACCCCTCCACTTT. Its protein is CASSARVRISPLHF. The chain couples TRBV6-1 to TRBJ1-6; D uncertain. Trimming cost V 4 bases and J 10 bases, with 14 bases left between them. The CDR3 is made up of 14 amino acids. CDR1 is MNHNS and CDR2 is SASEGT in the germline V gene.

The V call is TRBV7-2, the J call TRBJ1-2; perhaps TRBD1 as D (6 bases). The CDR3 spans 14 residues. The V gene lost 6 bases and the J gene lost 8 bases, with 19 bases spanning the gap. CDR1 is SGHTA, CDR2 FQGNSA, per germline. The CDR3 reads CASRSPQGPGGYTF. DNA for the CDR3: TGTGCCAGCAGGTCTCCCCAGGGGCCCGGCGGCTACACCTTC.

The J gene is TRBJ1-1, the V gene TRBV20-1; D gene unclear. The V gene lost 5 bases and the J gene lost 1 base, with 8 bases spanning the gap. The CDR3 length is 12 residues. CDR1 and CDR2 from the germline V gene are DFQATT and SNEGSKA (reference sequence). CDR3 bases: TGCAGTGCTTCGGACCGGAACACTGAAGCTTTCTTT. This sequence encodes CSASDRNTEAFF.

This clonotype was picked up a small number of times. DNA for the CDR3: TGTGCCAGCAGCCCTAGGTCCGCTCCTCAGGAGACCCAGTACTTC. This translates into CASSPRSAPQETQYF. This chain connects TRBV12-3 or TRBV12-4 to TRBJ2-5; the D is unclear. This CDR3 spans 15 amino acids. Trimming cost V 6 bases and J 5 bases, with 19 bases left between them.

The table lists this clonotype with a few counts. The chain couples TRBV20-1 to TRBJ2-5, with 9 nucleotides matching TRBD2. J lost 3 bases, V lost 5 bases, and 1 base had no gene match. The CDR3 contains 12 residues. Germline V gene sequence: CDR1 DFQATT, CDR2 SNEGSKA (reference sequence). The CDR3 region is CSARTSEETQYF. The CDR3 DNA reads as TGCAGTGCTCGGACTAGCGAAGAGACCCAGTACTTC.

The chain is built from TRBV6-1 and TRBJ1-6; the D gene is possibly TRBD1 (6 bases). Germline V lookup: CDR1 MNHNS, CDR2 SASEGT. V was cut by 3 bases and J by 7 bases, with 13 bases left in between. The CDR3 is 15 amino acids. Written as DNA, the CDR3 is TGTGCCAGCAGTGACGTTTGGACAGCGAATTCACCCCTCCACTTT. The encoded protein is CASSDVWTANSPLHF.

J is TRBJ1-1 and V is TRBV2, with D possibly TRBD1 on 5 matching bases. Trimming stripped 5 bases from V and 0 bases from J, with 16 bases between. The CDR3 consists of 16 residues. Germline assignment: CDR1 SNHLY and CDR2 FYNNEI. DNA of the CDR3: TGTGCCAGCAGTCCTGAGACAGTGGGGATGAACACTGAAGCTTTCTTT. Its protein is CASSPETVGMNTEAFF.

With regard to this clonotype: Compared with germline, one end of the junction differs, possibly owing to a read error. This chain links TRBV7-2 with TRBJ1-1; D unresolved. From germline, CDR1 is SGHTA and CDR2 FQGNSA. This CDR3 contains 15 residues. As DNA, the CDR3 is TGTGCCAGCAGCTTAGTTGCCGGGGTGAAAACTGAAGCTTTCTTT. This translates into CASSLVAGVKTEAFF.

The J gene is TRBJ1-2, the V gene TRBV12-3 or TRBV12-4, with D possibly matching TRBD1 (6 bases). V shed 5 bases and J shed 3 bases, with 13 bases lying between them. The CDR3 has 14 amino acids. Written as DNA, the CDR3 is TGTGCCAGCAGTAGGACAGCTTCTCACTATGGCTACACCTTC. This encodes CASSRTASHYGYTF.

This chain connects TRBV6-5 to TRBJ2-3; TRBD1 aligns across 10 bases. Germline loops: CDR1 MNHEY, CDR2 SVGAGI. V lost 5 bases, J lost 4 bases, and 6 bases stayed unmatched. This CDR3 has 15 amino acids. The CDR3 DNA reads as TGTGCCAGCAGTCGCTCCGGGACAGGGGCAGATACGCAGTATTTT. Protein sequence: CASSRSGTGADTQYF.